This is a list of T cell receptor beta chains from one sample in a study of blood T cells in healthy people across ages. TCRdb fed the 5' RACE reads into MiXCR, producing one record per CDR3 protein. The sample consists of 600,000 to 850,000 distinct CDR3 sequences, 20% to 25% of them appearing once. This sample was also put to use in a study of T cells of mothers and their children.

The sample consisted of blood. The source is a boy aged 5-17 years in good health. Each CDR3 is given with its conserved first and last residue. D genes are given only for firm matches. Where a row states a size, it is once, few, many or the class of an expanded clone; other rows omit it.

>TRBJ2-6|NA|NA|TRBV5-1
CASSPDPPSSGANVLTF
TGCGCCAGCAGCCCAGATCCGCCCAGCTCTGGGGCCAACGTCCTGACTTTC
>TRBJ2-7|NA|NA|TRBV7-9
CASSHSTTASSYEQYF
TGTGCCAGCAGCCACTCGACGACTGCCAGCTCCTACGAGCAGTACTTC
>TRBJ2-1|few|NA|TRBV24-1
CATSDLRGASNNEQFF
TGTGCCACCAGTGATTTAAGGGGGGCTTCGAACAATGAGCAGTTCTTC
>TRBJ1-4|NA|NA|TRBV6-6
CASSYPVGDEKLFF
TGTGCCAGCAGTTACCCAGTAGGCGATGAAAAACTGTTTTTT
>TRBJ1-2|few|NA|TRBV5-1
CASSLVVAGPDGYTF
TGCGCCAGCAGCTTGGTGGTGGCAGGACCGGATGGCTACACCTTC
>TRBJ2-5|NA|NA|TRBV3-1
CASSQGPAYEQCF
TGTGCCAGCAGCCAAGGCCCAGCCTACGAGCAGTGCTTC
>TRBJ2-1|few|NA|TRBV6-2/TRBV6-3
CASSYVWGDEQFF
TGTGCCAGCAGTTACGTGTGGGGGGATGAGCAGTTCTTC
>TRBJ1-2|few|NA|TRBV4-3
CASSQDQQSLPNYGYTF
TGCGCCAGCAGCCAAGATCAGCAATCACTACCAAACTATGGCTACACCTTC
>TRBJ2-3|few|NA|TRBV10-3
CAISDLGPGQYTDTQYF
TGTGCCATCAGTGACCTTGGGCCCGGACAGTACACAGATACGCAGTATTTT
>TRBJ2-1|few|TRBD2|TRBV7-6
CASSRAGGSHNEQFF
TGTGCCAGCAGTCGGGCGGGAGGGTCCCACAATGAGCAGTTCTTC
>TRBJ1-1|NA|NA|TRBV6-6
CASSSSPGRNTEAFF
TGTGCCAGCAGTTCCTCACCGGGACGGAACACTGAAGCTTTCTTT
>TRBJ2-1|few|TRBD1|TRBV27
CASSLYPFSQGDNEQFF
TGTGCCAGCAGTTTATACCCCTTTTCGCAGGGGGACAATGAGCAGTTCTTC
>TRBJ2-3|once|TRBD2|TRBV20-1
CRASGGAGDTQYF
TGCAGAGCTAGCGGGGGGGCAGGAGATACGCAGTATTTT
>TRBJ2-2|NA|NA|TRBV5-1
CASSFPLEGATGELFF
TGCGCCAGCAGCTTCCCCTTAGAAGGGGCCACCGGGGAGCTGTTTTTT
>TRBJ2-7|NA|NA|TRBV6-5
CASRAWQGSREQYF
TGTGCCAGCCGAGCGTGGCAGGGGTCAAGGGAGCAGTACTTC
>TRBJ2-5|few|NA|TRBV5-1
CASSSELVTQYF
TGCGCCAGCAGCTCGGAACTAGTGACCCAGTACTTC
>TRBJ1-2|NA|NA|TRBV14
CASSQVGGAGYTF
TGTGCCAGCAGCCAAGTTGGGGGCGCGGGCTACACCTTC
>TRBJ2-7|NA|NA|TRBV9
CASSVAGTNGDEQYF
TGTGCCAGCAGCGTAGCTGGGACGAATGGAGACGAGCAGTACTTC
>TRBJ2-6|NA|NA|TRBV12-3/TRBV12-4
CASSEASVGANVLTF
TGTGCCAGCAGTGAAGCTAGCGTTGGGGCCAACGTCCTGACTTTC
>TRBJ2-1|NA|TRBD2|TRBV20-1
CSATNPGLAGYEQFF
TGCAGTGCTACGAACCCGGGACTAGCGGGGTATGAGCAGTTCTTC
>TRBJ1-6|NA|NA|TRBV12-3/TRBV12-4
CASRLGQKGSPLHF
TGTGCCAGCAGGCTTGGACAGAAAGGTTCACCCCTCCACTTT
>TRBJ2-7|NA|TRBD1|TRBV5-1
CASSFNRADRGLYEQYF
TGCGCCAGCAGCTTCAATAGGGCGGACAGGGGCCTCTACGAGCAGTACTTC
>TRBJ1-5|few|TRBD1|TRBV7-2
CASSQGAVNLPQHF
TGTGCCAGCAGCCAGGGGGCGGTGAATTTACCCCAGCATTTT
>TRBJ2-4|NA|NA|TRBV3-1
CASSRNWNIQYF
TGTGCCAGCAGCCGTAATTGGAACATTCAGTACTTC
>TRBJ2-1|few|TRBD2|TRBV7-2
CASSPGREWKDEQFF
TGTGCCAGCAGCCCGGGGCGGGAGTGGAAAGATGAGCAGTTCTTC
>TRBJ2-4|NA|NA|TRBV6-6
CASTEGRSNIQYF
TGTGCCAGCACCGAGGGACGGTCAAACATTCAGTACTTC
>TRBJ1-2|NA|NA|TRBV4-3
CASSQEYRVDYGYTF
TGCGCCAGCAGCCAAGAGTACAGGGTGGACTATGGCTACACCTTC
>TRBJ2-5|NA|TRBD2|TRBV7-2
CASSLGGLAGRETQYF
TGTGCCAGCAGCTTAGGGGGACTAGCGGGCCGGGAGACCCAGTACTTC
>TRBJ2-3|once|NA|TRBV13
CASNRDTTTDTQYF
TGTGCCAGCAACCGGGACACGACCACAGATACGCAGTATTTT
>TRBJ1-1|few|NA|TRBV6-2/TRBV6-3
CASSYLAENTEAFF
TGTGCCAGCAGTTACCTGGCAGAGAACACTGAAGCTTTCTTT
>TRBJ2-1|few|TRBD2|TRBV6-2/TRBV6-3
CASSYLGLAGEGEQFF
TGTGCCAGCAGTTACCTGGGACTAGCGGGGGAGGGTGAGCAGTTCTTC
>TRBJ2-3|few|TRBD2|TRBV7-9
CASMGLRLDTQYF
TGTGCCAGCATGGGACTACGACTAGACACGCAGTATTTT
>TRBJ2-7|few|NA|TRBV6-5
CASSPGHPNEQHF
TGTGCCAGCAGTCCGGGACACCCTAACGAGCAGCACTTC
>TRBJ2-4|NA|TRBD1|TRBV12-3/TRBV12-4
CASSLAGQEKYF
TGTGCCAGCAGTTTAGCTGGACAGGAAAAGTACTTC
>TRBJ2-1|NA|TRBD2|TRBV28
CASSLTSGRINEQFF
TGTGCCAGCAGCTTGACTAGCGGGAGGATCAATGAGCAGTTCTTC
>TRBJ2-7|few|NA|TRBV29-1
CSVEQGGDEQYF
TGCAGCGTTGAGCAGGGAGGTGACGAGCAGTACTTC
>TRBJ2-1|NA|NA|TRBV18
CASSPKSQQFF
TGTGCCAGCTCACCAAAGTCCCAGCAGTTCTTC
>TRBJ2-7|NA|NA|TRBV7-3
CASRPPGTIYEQYF
TGTGCCAGCAGGCCTCCCGGGACAATCTACGAGCAGTACTTC
>TRBJ2-1|NA|TRBD2|TRBV9
CASSSGTSGRWNEQFF
TGTGCCAGCAGCTCCGGGACTAGCGGGAGATGGAATGAGCAGTTCTTC
>TRBJ1-2|many|NA|TRBV9
CASSVDRGRAYTF
TGTGCCAGCAGCGTAGACCGGGGCCGAGCCTACACCTTC
>TRBJ1-1|NA|TRBD1|TRBV7-2
CASSLWGTGGETEAFF
TGTGCCAGCAGCTTGTGGGGTACAGGGGGGGAAACTGAAGCTTTCTTT
>TRBJ1-2|few|TRBD1|TRBV10-2
CASSAGTGNGYTF
TGCGCCAGCAGCGCCGGGACAGGGAATGGCTACACCTTC
>TRBJ2-4|NA|NA|TRBV5-1
CASSVTGEAKNIQYF
TGCGCCAGCAGCGTGACCGGCGAGGCCAAAAACATTCAGTACTTC
>TRBJ2-2|NA|TRBD2|TRBV29-1
CSVRSGAVGGELFF
TGCAGCGTTCGAAGCGGGGCCGTGGGAGGGGAGCTGTTTTTT
>TRBJ2-1|NA|TRBD2|TRBV7-9
CASSSWTSGGAGDEQFF
TGTGCCAGCAGCTCCTGGACTAGCGGGGGGGCCGGGGATGAGCAGTTCTTC
>TRBJ2-7|NA|NA|TRBV9
CASSRGPGAEQYF
TGTGCCAGCAGCAGGGGACCCGGGGCCGAGCAGTACTTC
>TRBJ2-7|few|TRBD1|TRBV6-6
CASSFDRDIYEQYF
TGTGCCAGCAGTTTCGACAGGGACATCTACGAGCAGTACTTC
>TRBJ2-6|NA|NA|TRBV7-2
CASTFSGTSGANVLTF
TGTGCCAGCACCTTTTCCGGGACTTCTGGGGCCAACGTCCTGACTTTC
>TRBJ2-7|many|NA|TRBV11-2
CASSLDRSSYEQYF
TGTGCCAGCAGCTTAGATCGAAGCTCCTACGAGCAGTACTTC
>TRBJ2-5|few|TRBD1|TRBV7-6
CASSISGTGVEQYF
TGTGCCAGCAGCATCTCCGGGACAGGGGTTGAGCAGTACTTC
>TRBJ2-3|NA|NA|TRBV20-1
CSASVGGAGTDTQYF
TGCAGTGCTAGTGTAGGGGGAGCCGGCACAGATACGCAGTATTTT
>TRBJ1-2|few|TRBD1|TRBV7-9
CASSSKRDREYYGYTF
TGTGCCAGCAGCTCAAAAAGGGACAGGGAATACTATGGCTACACCTTC
>TRBJ2-5|few|NA|TRBV12-3/TRBV12-4
CASSLPIAGETQYF
TGTGCCAGCAGTTTACCTATTGCGGGGGAGACCCAGTACTTC
>TRBJ1-1|NA|NA|TRBV6-5
CASSPPGRYTEAFF
TGTGCCAGCAGCCCCCCGGGACGGTACACTGAAGCTTTCTTT
>TRBJ2-6|few|NA|TRBV9
CASSEDIFYSGANVLTF
TGTGCCAGCAGCGAGGACATTTTTTACTCTGGGGCCAACGTCCTGACTTTC
>TRBJ1-4|NA|NA|TRBV29-1
CSVAREGTTNEKLFF
TGCAGCGTGGCCCGGGAGGGAACAACTAATGAAAAACTGTTTTTT
>TRBJ2-7|NA|NA|TRBV11-2
CASSLELRIYEQYF
TGTGCCAGCAGCTTAGAGTTGCGGATCTACGAGCAGTACTTC
>TRBJ2-7|NA|NA|TRBV6-6
CASSYSIAAGTYEQYF
TGTGCCAGCAGTTACTCGATCGCGGCGGGTACCTACGAGCAGTACTTC
>TRBJ2-1|few|NA|TRBV28
CASSPGLAPLRPYNEQFF
TGTGCCAGCAGTCCCGGGCTAGCCCCACTGCGGCCCTACAATGAGCAGTTCTTC